A single TCR beta chain is shown here with its context. The antigen is unknown. Assay used: immunoSEQ multiplex PCR; TCRdb lists only in-frame clones, some missing. The data show about 81,000 clones, 90% to 95% seen once. This sample was taken from a study of OX40 agonist ivuxolimab in advanced cancers. General observations from the study: Nonresponders included some who also had low normalized T-cell clonal expansion.

Germline V CDR1 and CDR2: MNHEY, SMNVEV (reference sequence). Trimming pared 5 bases from V and 0 bases from J, leaving 10 bases between. This CDR3 spans 14 amino acids. This chain joins TRBV27 and TRBJ1-1; D not resolved. Sample: CD4+ or CD8+ T cells sorted from blood, taken in a trial of the OX40 agonist ivuxolimab. This clonotype originated in an adult with an advanced solid tumor such as melanoma, head and neck, liver or kidney cancer. The CDR3 bases are TGTGCCAGCAGTCCGGGAAGGGTGAACACTGAAGCTTTCTTT. Translated, it gives CASSPGRVNTEAFF.